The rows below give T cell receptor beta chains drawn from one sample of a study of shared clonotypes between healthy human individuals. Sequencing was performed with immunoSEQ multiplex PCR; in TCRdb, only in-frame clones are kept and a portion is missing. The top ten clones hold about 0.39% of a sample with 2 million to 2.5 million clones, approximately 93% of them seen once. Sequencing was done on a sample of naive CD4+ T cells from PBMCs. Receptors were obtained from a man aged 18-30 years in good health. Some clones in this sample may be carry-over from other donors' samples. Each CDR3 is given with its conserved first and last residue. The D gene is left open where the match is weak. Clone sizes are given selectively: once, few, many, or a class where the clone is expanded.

CASSPRQYEQYF TGTGCCAGCAGCCCTCGACAGTACGAGCAGTACTTC NA TRBV7-9 NA TRBJ2-7
CATSRGVAGGENIQYF TGTGCCACCAGCAGAGGCGTAGCGGGGGGTGAAAACATTCAGTACTTC NA TRBV15 TRBD2 TRBJ2-4
CASSPPNPGTSSYEQYF TGTGCCAGCTCACCACCGAATCCAGGGACTAGCAGCTACGAGCAGTACTTC NA TRBV18 TRBD2 TRBJ2-7
CASSLTSGTGINEQFF TGTGCCAGCAGCTTGACTAGCGGTACGGGGATCAATGAGCAGTTCTTC NA TRBV7-3 TRBD2 TRBJ2-1
CASSQDPRGTDTQYF TGTGCCAGCAGCCAAGATCCACGGGGCACAGATACGCAGTATTTT NA TRBV4-2 NA TRBJ2-3
CASTPESLNTEAFF TGTGCCAGCACGCCGGAGAGTCTAAACACTGAAGCTTTCTTT NA TRBV2 NA TRBJ1-1
CASSHTEYEQYF TGTGCCAGCAGCCATACTGAGTACGAGCAGTACTTC NA TRBV11-1 NA TRBJ2-7
CASSGRPATTEAFF TGTGCCAGCTCAGGGAGGCCCGCGACCACTGAAGCTTTCTTT NA TRBV27 NA TRBJ1-1
CASSPSGTSYNEQFF TGTGCCAGCAGTCCGAGCGGAACCTCCTACAATGAGCAGTTCTTC NA TRBV6-6 NA TRBJ2-1
CASRPDRVDIQYF TGTGCCAGCAGACCCGACAGGGTGGACATTCAGTACTTC NA TRBV5-4 TRBD1 TRBJ2-4
CASSTLGRMNQPQHF TGTGCCAGTAGTACCTTGGGACGGATGAATCAGCCCCAGCATTTT NA TRBV19 NA TRBJ1-5
CASSHPELAAGELFF TGCGCCAGCAGCCACCCCGAACTAGCGGCCGGGGAGCTGTTTTTT NA TRBV4-1 TRBD2 TRBJ2-2
CASSLGRGQGVYTF TGTGCCAGCAGTTTAGGGCGTGGGCAGGGTGTGTACACCTTC NA TRBV27 NA TRBJ1-2
CASSRGIHTDTQYF TGCGCCAGCAGCCGGGGGATACACACAGATACGCAGTATTTT NA TRBV5-1 NA TRBJ2-3
CASSLAGSGQPQHF TGTGCCAGCAGTTTAGCAGGGTCGGGGCAGCCCCAGCATTTT NA TRBV28 NA TRBJ1-5
CASSPPGPEEKLFF TGTGCCAGCTCACCACCAGGCCCGGAGGAAAAACTGTTTTTT once TRBV18 NA TRBJ1-4
CASSQGLGQQETQYF TGCGCCAGCAGCCAGGGACTAGGGCAACAAGAGACCCAGTACTTC NA TRBV10-1 TRBD2 TRBJ2-5
CASSDRDRGWNSYEQYF TGTGCCAGCAGCGACCGGGACAGGGGGTGGAACTCCTACGAGCAGTACTTC NA TRBV7-9 TRBD1 TRBJ2-7
CASTEGGEEDEQYF TGTGCCAGCACCGAAGGGGGTGAAGAGGACGAGCAGTACTTC NA TRBV6-4 NA TRBJ2-7
CASARLAGNVDEQFF TGTGCCAGCGCCCGACTAGCGGGAAATGTCGATGAGCAGTTCTTC once TRBV5-5 TRBD2 TRBJ2-1
CATSRGGGQTDTQYF TGTGCCACCAGCAGGGGGGGTGGACAGACAGATACGCAGTATTTT NA TRBV15 NA TRBJ2-3
CASLQGGLSYEQYF TGTGCCAGCCTGCAAGGCGGGCTCTCCTACGAGCAGTACTTC NA TRBV28 NA TRBJ2-7
CSALGTSTSYEQYF TGCAGCGCCCTCGGGACGAGTACCTCCTACGAGCAGTACTTC NA TRBV29-1 NA TRBJ2-7
CASTSPGYGYTF TGCGCCAGCACTTCCCCCGGCTATGGCTACACCTTC NA TRBV10-2 NA TRBJ1-2
CASSKRVWGREQYF TGTGCCAGCAGTAAACGAGTGTGGGGTCGCGAGCAGTACTTC NA TRBV28 NA TRBJ2-7
CASSELAGGETQYF TGTGCCAGCAGTGAGCTAGCGGGAGGAGAGACCCAGTACTTC NA TRBV2 TRBD2 TRBJ2-5
CASRTGRAGGGEQYF TGTGCCAGCAGAACAGGACGGGCCGGGGGGGGCGAGCAGTACTTC NA TRBV28 TRBD2 TRBJ2-7
CSVGRETDTQYF TGCAGCGTTGGCAGGGAGACAGATACGCAGTATTTT NA TRBV29-1 NA TRBJ2-3
CASSPSTAGGPEQYF TGTGCCAGCAGCCCCAGTACGGCGGGAGGTCCCGAGCAGTACTTC once TRBV5-4 TRBD2 TRBJ2-7
CASSLNPGQGNEKLFF TGCGCCAGCAGCTTGAATCCGGGACAGGGGAATGAAAAACTGTTTTTT NA TRBV5-1 TRBD1 TRBJ1-4
CASSILAGVANEQFF TGTGCCAGTAGTATTCTAGCGGGAGTGGCAAATGAGCAGTTCTTC NA TRBV19 TRBD2 TRBJ2-1
CASSLGRDRLSSGIKNEQFF TGTGCCAGCAGCTTGGGGCGGGACAGATTGTCTAGCGGGATAAAAAATGAGCAGTTCTTC NA TRBV5-5 TRBD2 TRBJ2-1
CASSERVVRANTEAFF TGTGCCAGCAGTGAACGGGTAGTCCGAGCGAACACTGAAGCTTTCTTT NA TRBV6-1 NA TRBJ1-1
CASRPGTIGFYNEQFF TGTGCCAGCAGACCCGGGACAATAGGTTTTTACAATGAGCAGTTCTTC NA TRBV7-2 NA TRBJ2-1
CASSRGQWKALVTEAFF TGTGCCAGCAGCCGGGGACAGTGGAAGGCCCTGGTCACTGAAGCTTTCTTT NA TRBV7-9 TRBD1 TRBJ1-1
CASSLRWGTGYF TGTGCCAGCAGCTTGCGTTGGGGGACTGGGTACTTC NA TRBV5-8 NA TRBJ2-7
CASSLGGGLYTEAFF TGTGCCAGCAGCTTAGGGGGCGGTTTGTACACTGAAGCTTTCTTT NA TRBV7-2 NA TRBJ1-1
CSVESADTQYF TGCAGCGTTGAAAGTGCGGATACGCAGTATTTT NA TRBV29-1 NA TRBJ2-3
CASSEGHLLYEQYF TGTGCCAGCAGTGAAGGACATCTCCTATACGAGCAGTACTTC NA TRBV6-1 NA TRBJ2-7
CASGTSGSYTDTQYF TGCGCCAGCGGGACTAGCGGGAGTTATACAGATACGCAGTATTTT NA TRBV5-1 TRBD2 TRBJ2-3
CATSRWADRGGQPQHF TGTGCCACCAGCAGATGGGCAGACAGGGGGGGACAGCCCCAGCATTTT few TRBV15 TRBD1 TRBJ1-5
CASSPPTGVDGYTF TGTGCCAGCTCACCACCTACAGGGGTCGATGGCTACACCTTC once TRBV18 TRBD1 TRBJ1-2
CASSLAYRGRSSYNEQFF TGCGCCAGCAGCTTGGCCTACCGCGGGAGGAGCTCCTACAATGAGCAGTTCTTC NA TRBV5-1 TRBD2 TRBJ2-1
CASSLLGTGSSGNTIYF TGTGCCAGCAGCTTACTCGGGACAGGTAGCTCTGGAAACACCATATATTTT NA TRBV7-9 TRBD1 TRBJ1-3
CASTPLTANTEAFF TGTGCCAGTACCCCGCTGACAGCGAACACTGAAGCTTTCTTT few TRBV19 NA TRBJ1-1
CASSPLGVLGAKNIQYF TGTGCCAGTAGTCCGTTGGGAGTCCTAGGGGCCAAAAACATTCAGTACTTC NA TRBV19 NA TRBJ2-4
CASSYEASGYNEQFF TGTGCCAGCAGTTACGAGGCTAGCGGCTACAATGAGCAGTTCTTC NA TRBV6-5 TRBD2 TRBJ2-1
CASTGGPPRSYTF TGTGCCAGCACGGGGGGGCCCCCGCGGAGCTACACCTTC NA TRBV28 NA TRBJ1-2
CASSIPGNSQETQYF TGTGCCAGTAGTATTCCAGGGAATTCCCAAGAGACCCAGTACTTC NA TRBV19 NA TRBJ2-5
CAWRSDRGLEAFF TGTGCCTGGAGGTCTGACAGGGGGCTAGAAGCTTTCTTT NA TRBV30 TRBD1 TRBJ1-1
CASSQLAGSYNEQFF TGTGCCAGCAGCCAACTAGCGGGATCCTACAATGAGCAGTTCTTC once TRBV4-2 TRBD2 TRBJ2-1
CASSPPDRDHEQYF TGTGCCAGCAGCCCTCCCGACAGGGACCACGAGCAGTACTTC NA TRBV28 TRBD1 TRBJ2-7
CASSEILAGVNNEQFF TGTGCCAGCAGTGAGATACTAGCGGGAGTTAACAATGAGCAGTTCTTC NA TRBV25-1 TRBD2 TRBJ2-1
CASSLSPSAYEQYF TGTGCCAGCAGCTTGAGCCCCTCCGCCTACGAGCAGTACTTC NA TRBV5-4 NA TRBJ2-7